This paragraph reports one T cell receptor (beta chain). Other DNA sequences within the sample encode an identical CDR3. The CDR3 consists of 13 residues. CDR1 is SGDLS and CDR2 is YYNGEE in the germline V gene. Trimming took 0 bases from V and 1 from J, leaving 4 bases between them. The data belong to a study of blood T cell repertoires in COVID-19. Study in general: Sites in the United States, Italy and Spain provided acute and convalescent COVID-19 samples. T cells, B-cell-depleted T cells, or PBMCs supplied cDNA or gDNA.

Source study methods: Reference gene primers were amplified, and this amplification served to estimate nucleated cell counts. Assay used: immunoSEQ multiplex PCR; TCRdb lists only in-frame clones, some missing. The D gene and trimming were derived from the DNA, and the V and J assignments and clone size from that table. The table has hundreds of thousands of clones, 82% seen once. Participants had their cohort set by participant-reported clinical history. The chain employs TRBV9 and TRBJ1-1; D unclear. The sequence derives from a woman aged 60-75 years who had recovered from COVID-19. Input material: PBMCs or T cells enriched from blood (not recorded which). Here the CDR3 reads CASSVASNTEAFF. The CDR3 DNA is TGTGCCAGCAGCGTAGCTTCGAACACTGAAGCTTTCTTT. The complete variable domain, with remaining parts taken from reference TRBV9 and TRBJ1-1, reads DSGVTQTPKHLITATGQRVTLRCSPRSGDLSVYWYQQSLDQGLQFLIQYYNGEERAKGNILERFSAQQFPDLHSELNLSSLELGDSALYFCASSVASNTEAFFGQGTRLTVV.